This T cell receptor (beta chain) derives from a study of OX40 agonist ivuxolimab in advanced cancers. Study summary: Patients were given ivuxolimab, an antibody that agonizes OX40 (CD134). Patients receiving dose escalation had hepatocellular carcinoma, melanoma, renal cell or head and neck cancer.

Study conclusions and caveats: On average, a greater number of expanded clones characterised CD8+ T cells relative to CD4+.

A few counts support this clone. Its specificity is unknown. Profiled with immunoSEQ multiplex PCR; TCRdb holds only in-frame clones, not every one. The sample lists roughly 66,000 clones, roughly 80% occurring once. This clonotype was sampled from an adult with an advanced solid tumor such as melanoma, head and neck, liver or kidney cancer. Here the sequenced sample was CD4+ or CD8+ T cells sorted from blood, taken in a trial of the OX40 agonist ivuxolimab.

The CDR3 loop is CASNSYTGELFF. Written as DNA, the CDR3 is TGTGCCAGCAATAGCTACACCGGGGAGCTGTTTTTT. The chain carries TRBV27 and TRBJ2-2; the D is unclear. The CDR3 sequence is 12 residues long. With 7 bases removed from V and 3 bases from J, the gap between germline ends came to 6 bases. Germline CDR1 reads MNHEY; CDR2 reads SMNVEV (reference sequence).